This entry lists 17 T cell receptor beta chains sequenced from one sample in a study of shared T cell receptors in the human thymus. The repertoire was sequenced with immunoSEQ multiplex PCR; TCRdb's copy has only in-frame clones and lacks some. Among over 650,000 clones listed, around 87% were seen once. These sequences were also reported in another study, on human thymus T cells.

Sequences were obtained from thymocytes. These TCRs come from a boy less than two years old with a congenital heart defect.

This clone was found a few times. The chain is built from TRBV6-6 and TRBJ2-7; 7 bases are shared with TRBD1. Germline CDR1 reads MNHNY; CDR2 reads SVGAGI (reference sequence). CDR3 length equals 12 residues. V trimming: 6 bases; J trimming: 5 bases; junction bases outside the gene matches: 4. Here the CDR3 reads CASSRQGNEQYF. The CDR3 DNA sequence: TGTGCCAGCAGCAGACAGGGAAACGAGCAGTACTTC.

This sequence joins TRBV5-1 and TRBJ2-5; weak D call: TRBD2 (6 bases). Trimming left V 2 bases short and J 0 bases short, with 11 bases between. The germline V gene encodes CDR1 SGHRS and CDR2 YFSETQ. CDR3 length equals 15 residues. The CDR3 here is CASSFGRGNQETQYF. The CDR3 DNA reads TGCGCCAGCAGCTTCGGGCGGGGAAACCAAGAGACCCAGTACTTC.

The chain links TRBV5-1 to TRBJ1-1; 7 bases agree with TRBD1. CDR3 length: 16 residues. Germline V lookup: CDR1 SGHRS, CDR2 YFSETQ. After removal of 4 bases from V and 1 base from J, the junction contained 10 bases not matched to a gene. The DNA for the CDR3 is TGCGCCAGCAGCAAAAACAGGGGTGATCGGAACACTGAAGCTTTCTTT. It translates to CASSKNRGDRNTEAFF.

A few counts support this clone. The chain links TRBV5-6 to TRBJ1-1; 11 nucleotides match TRBD1. The CDR3 is made up of 16 amino acids. Germline values: CDR1 SGHDT, CDR2 YYEEEE. Trimming removed 0 bases from V and 4 bases from J; junction bases left unmatched: 5. CDR3 DNA: TGTGCCAGCAGCTTGGGGACAGGGGGCGCCCCCACTGAAGCTTTCTTT. Encoded protein: CASSLGTGGAPTEAFF.

The CDR3 sequence: CASSPSPGLADHGTYEQYF. CDR3 DNA sequence: TGCGCCAGCAGCCCCTCGCCGGGACTAGCGGACCACGGAACCTACGAGCAGTACTTC. The chain employs TRBV4-1 and TRBJ2-7, with 11 nucleotides matching TRBD2. V shed 4 bases, J shed 2 bases, and the junction held 16 bases outside the gene matches. CDR1 and CDR2 (germline): MGHRA, YSYEKL. The CDR3 has 19 residues.

The rearrangement uses TRBV5-1 and TRBJ2-7; 7 bases fit TRBD1. Germline CDR1 SGHRS, CDR2 YFSETQ. This CDR3 comprises 15 residues. With 4 bases clipped from V and 3 bases from J, the junction kept 10 bases outside the gene matches. The CDR3 coding sequence is TGCGCCAGCAGCACCAAACAGGGGCACGGCTACGAGCAGTACTTC. Protein sequence: CASSTKQGHGYEQYF.

V and J are TRBV7-9 and TRBJ1-1; D is perhaps TRBD1 (5 bases). The CDR3 consists of 16 residues. The V gene lost 2 bases and the J gene lost 1 base, with 14 bases spanning the gap. The germline V gene encodes CDR1 SEHNR and CDR2 FQNEAQ (reference sequence). This CDR3 reads CASSLPRGEKNTEAFF. The CDR3 DNA follows: TGTGCCAGCAGCTTACCCCGGGGGGAAAAGAACACTGAAGCTTTCTTT.

The genes are TRBV19 and TRBJ1-1; maybe TRBD1 (5 bases). Germline-derived CDR1 and CDR2 are LNHDA and SQIVND (reference sequence). V lost 7 bases, J lost 1 base, and 25 bases lay in between. The CDR3 loop spans 18 amino acids. CDR3: CASTLTAGDYYQNTEAFF. CDR3 coding DNA: TGTGCCAGTACATTGACTGCCGGGGACTACTATCAGAACACTGAAGCTTTCTTT.

This chain joins TRBV12-5 and TRBJ1-1, with TRBD1 identical over 9 bases. This CDR3 comprises 19 residues. V shed 0 bases, J shed 1 base, and the junction held 12 bases outside the gene matches. Germline V gives CDR1 LGHNT, CDR2 FRNRAP. CDR3 residues: CASGLVPGQGSSENTEAFF. CDR3 coding DNA: TGTGCTAGTGGTTTGGTACCAGGACAGGGGTCGAGCGAGAACACTGAAGCTTTCTTT.

The chain recombines TRBV29-1 with TRBJ1-2; D perhaps matches TRBD1 (5 bases). In germline, CDR1 is SQVTM, CDR2 ANQGSEA. V was trimmed by 2 bases and J by 8 bases, leaving 30 bases between them. The CDR3 covers 18 residues. CDR3 nucleotide sequence: TGCAGCGTTGAAAGTGACGGGGAGGAACCGGCGGGGGAGCGAGGCTACACCTTC. Translated: CSVESDGEEPAGERGYTF.

The rearrangement joins TRBV4-1 to TRBJ2-2, with 9 bases lining up with TRBD2. The CDR3 is made up of 17 amino acids. In germline, CDR1 is MGHRA, CDR2 YSYEKL. V shed 4 bases and J 7 bases; nucleotides not matched to a gene: 13. This CDR3 is CASSPPRQRGAIGELFF. Written as DNA, the CDR3 is TGCGCCAGCAGCCCGCCTAGACAGCGGGGGGCGATCGGGGAGCTGTTTTTT.

This chain links TRBV5-1 with TRBJ2-3; 8 bases match TRBD2. J gave up 5 bases and V 3 bases, and 8 bases lay outside the gene matches. The CDR3 is made up of 15 amino acids. The germline CDR1 and CDR2 sequences are SGHRS and YFSETQ. CDR3 coding DNA: TGCGCCAGCAGCTCGAACGGGAGGGCCGTAGATACGCAGTATTTT. It yields the protein CASSSNGRAVDTQYF.

This rearrangement joins TRBV2 to TRBJ2-7; D call uncertain. Per the germline V gene, CDR1 is SNHLY and CDR2 is FYNNEI. The CDR3 loop spans 12 amino acids. Deletions cut 1 base from V and 6 bases from J, with 7 bases between. CDR3 in amino acids: CASSEGSGEQYF. The DNA for the CDR3 is TGTGCCAGCAGTGAAGGGTCAGGCGAGCAGTACTTC.

The V gene is TRBV6-1, the J gene TRBJ1-5, with a tentative D call TRBD1 (6 bases). The length of the CDR3 is 17 residues. Germline V CDR1 and CDR2: MNHNS, SASEGT. Between the trimmed V and J ends, which lost 1 base and 4 bases, there was a span of 17 bases. The CDR3 sequence: CASSEGTRQDFNQPQHF. CDR3 DNA sequence: TGTGCCAGCAGTGAAGGGACCCGACAGGACTTTAATCAGCCCCAGCATTTT.

This clone was seen just once. J is TRBJ2-1 and V is TRBV14; D not resolved. The CDR3 consists of 12 residues. V was cut by 3 bases and J by 6 bases, with 6 bases left in between. Germline V CDR1 and CDR2: SGHDN, FVKESK. Here the CDR3 reads CASSHRRNEQFF. The CDR3 DNA is TGTGCCAGCAGCCACAGGCGCAATGAGCAGTTCTTC.

This chain uses TRBV7-2 with TRBJ2-7; 12 bases match TRBD2. The CDR3 runs 16 residues. Germline lookup yields CDR1 SGHTA and CDR2 FQGNSA. The ends lost 2 bases at V and 8 bases at J; junction bases unmatched: 10. The CDR3 spells CASSLILASGRAKQYF. The CDR3 nucleotides read TGTGCCAGCAGCTTAATCTTGGCTAGCGGGAGGGCCAAGCAGTACTTC.

The rearrangement links TRBV28 to TRBJ1-2; D remains unclear. Trimming removed 5 bases at V and 5 bases at J, with 6 bases between. Germline V CDR1 and CDR2: MDHEN, SYDVKM. There are 11 residues in the CDR3. This CDR3 is CASSNMYGYTF. For the CDR3, the DNA is TGTGCCAGCAGTAACATGTATGGCTACACCTTC.